The T cell receptor (beta chain) described here comes from a study of cytomegalovirus exposure and HLA in healthy donors. Overall study context: A subsequent analysis reported that the 120 or so validation repertoires were produced on the same platform that had also been used for the roughly 670 first-cohort repertoires. Study-level findings and limits: Most sequenced TCRs were rare (though some public TCRs occurred in many donors).

The germline gives CDR1 SNHLY, CDR2 FYNNEI. The CDR3 sequence is 15 residues long. The V and J ends lost 1 base and 2 bases respectively, with 11 bases between them. TCRdb's table, derived via immunoSEQ multiplex PCR, lists solely in-frame clones and lacks some. The data show about 360,000 clones, with 80% to 90% seen just once and over 0.75% held by the top ten. The donors were part of the approximately 130-subject validation cohort, which stood apart from the approximately 670-subject first cohort. About this clone itself: Its antigen is undetermined.

The source of this sequence is a woman aged 18-29 years in good health and CMV-seronegative. Sequences were obtained from PBMCs. The chain is built from TRBV2 and TRBJ1-2; D not resolved. CDR3 protein: CASSEVASLNYGYTF. For the CDR3, the DNA is TGTGCCAGCAGTGAAGTAGCCAGTTTGAACTATGGCTACACCTTC.